This T cell receptor (beta chain) was retrieved from a study of T cell responses to AZD1222 COVID-19 vaccine. Generated by immunoSEQ multiplex PCR, the TCRdb table keeps only in-frame clones and is missing some. The repertoire includes more than 95,000 clones, less than 95% of them detected once, and around 4.5% sits in the top ten. Germline V gene sequence: CDR1 MDHEN, CDR2 SYDVKM. Trimming removed 5 bases from V and 0 bases from J; junction bases left unmatched: 10. The CDR3 covers 18 residues. The V gene is TRBV28, the J gene TRBJ2-2; 9 bases fit TRBD2. This specimen was peripheral blood, taken on day 0 of MenACWY control vaccination. The receptor was derived from an adult in good health. The CDR3 coding sequence is TGTGCCAGCAGTCAATCTGAGATAGCGGGGGCGAACACCGGGGAGCTGTTTTTT. Translated, it gives CASSQSEIAGANTGELFF. Drawing the rest from reference TRBV28 and TRBJ2-2, the complete variable domain is DVKVTQSSRYLVKRTGEKVFLECVQDMDHENMFWYRQDPGLGLRLIYFSYDVKMKEKGDIPEGYSVSREKKERFSLILESASTNQTSMYLCASSQSEIAGANTGELFFGEGSRLTVL.